Below, one T cell receptor beta chain is given with its context. This clonotype was seen ten or more times. Its binding antigen is unknown. No clone much larger than this one lies a single base away; base qualities are absent. The record originates from a study of T-cell reconstitution after alpha-beta-depleted transplantation in children (TCRdb year 2016). Looking at the study overall: Using TCR repertoire profiling, the study followed T-cell immune reconstitution in a quantitative way in children after TCRalphabeta/CD19-depleted allogeneic hematopoietic cell transplantation.

Libraries were made using PCR. The data were produced on an Illumina HiSeq 2500. TCR libraries were prepared with molecular barcoding, using unique molecular identifiers to normalize TCRbeta repertoire quantification. Starting from the raw public reads, TCRdb applied fastp trimming at Q25, assembled clones with MiXCR and retained in-frame beta chains. CDR3 protein duplicates are merged, each entry listing the most common genes and DNA. The sample table holds 450,000 to 600,000 distinct CDR3 sequences, of which around a third were seen once. The leading ten clones occupy 2.4% of the sample. Trimming costs V 4 bases and J 5 bases, and their ends lie 19 bases apart. Including the terminal cysteine and phenylalanine, the CDR3 comprises 16 residues. Of all the DNA, just the CDR3 is kept, 48 bases in frame from base 1.

The sample consisted of PBMCs from the stem cell graft donor, taken from the stem cell graft. The chain employs TRBV12-3 or TRBV12-4 and TRBJ2-3; TRBD1 might be the D gene, on 7 matching bases. The TCR originated in a human donor who donated a stem cell graft to a child with aplastic anemia. The bases are TGTGCCAGCAGTTCCGGTAAAGGGGGGACAGTAGATACGCAGTATTTT. Translation gives CASSSGKGGTVDTQYF.